The present entry profiles one TCR beta chain with its context. The sample originates from a study of blood T cell repertoires in COVID-19. The data were produced by immunoSEQ multiplex PCR, yet TCRdb's version contains in-frame clones alone and is incomplete. Of about 180,000 clones listed, 86% were seen once; the top ten hold roughly 7%. In germline, CDR1 is LGHDT, CDR2 YNNKEL (reference sequence). The V end lost 4 bases, the J end lost 11 bases, and 13 bases lay between the germline ends. The CDR3 runs 12 residues. The J gene is TRBJ2-3, the V gene TRBV3-1 (or the pseudogene TRBV3-2); D call uncertain. This sequence was found in a middle-aged man with active or convalescent COVID-19. Sequenced sample: peripheral blood. The CDR3, as DNA: TGTGCCAGCAGCCCGGCTACGACATTGCAGTATTTT. Translating gives CASSPATTLQYF.